This TCR beta chain was profiled in a study of blood T cells in healthy people across ages. Findings and limits, study-wide: Higher diversity, along with more naive CD4+ cells, distinguished long-lived donors from aged donors.

The use of a sample-barcoded 5' primer and a J-beta primer mix characterized a second PCR of roughly 6 to 11 cycles. Tagging of each cDNA molecule was performed by a template-switch adaptor with 12 random nucleotides. MiXCR, applied by TCRdb to the 5' RACE reads, yields one record per CDR3 protein. The data hold roughly 830,000 distinct CDR3 sequences, with around 62% observed a single time. The CDR3 has 15 amino acids. The germline V gene encodes CDR1 SGHTA and CDR2 FQGNSA. V lost 3 bases, J lost 3 bases, and 7 bases stayed unmatched. This clonotype came up a few times. Its antigen is unknown. The sequenced sample was blood. The TCR originated in a man between 25 and 39 years old in good health. The rearrangement links TRBV7-2 to TRBJ2-7, with TRBD2 matching over 8 bases. CDR3 in DNA: TGTGCCAGCAGCTTTAGTACTAGCGGAAACTACGAGCAGTACTTC. Encoded protein: CASSFSTSGNYEQYF. The full variable domain, completed using reference TRBV7-2 and TRBJ2-7, is GAGVSQSPSNKVTEKGKDVELRCDPISGHTALYWYRQSLGQGLEFLIYFQGNSAPDKSGLPSDRFSAERTGGSVSTLTIQRTQQEDSAVYLCASSFSTSGNYEQYFGPGTRLTVT.